These 13 T cell receptor beta chains originate from one sample sequenced in a study of cytomegalovirus exposure and HLA in healthy donors. Primers: 60 Vbeta forward and 13 Jbeta reverse. Some clones are missing from TCRdb's copy, which holds only in-frame ones; the method was immunoSEQ multiplex PCR. The sample consists of roughly 90,000 clones, roughly 75% of them appearing once. The specimen sequenced was PBMCs. These TCRs come from a young man in good health and CMV-seronegative.

This clone was seen a handful of times. This rearrangement joins TRBV16 to TRBJ1-4, with 10 nucleotides matching TRBD1. From germline, CDR1 is KGHSY and CDR2 FQNENV. Unmatched junction bases numbered 3, after V lost 0 bases and J lost 5 bases. This CDR3 comprises 16 residues. The CDR3 is CASSQSWDRGNEKLFF. DNA for the CDR3: TGTGCCAGCAGCCAATCTTGGGACAGGGGAAATGAAAAACTGTTTTTT.

The V call is TRBV19, the J call TRBJ1-1, with D possibly TRBD1 on 5 matching bases. Trimming cost V 3 bases and J 2 bases, with 16 bases left between them. Germline V gene data show CDR1 as LNHDA and CDR2 as SQIVND (reference sequence). The CDR3 contains 16 residues. In DNA form, the CDR3 reads TGTGCCAGTAGTATGAATTCTGGGCAGGGTAACACTGAAGCTTTCTTT. Translating gives CASSMNSGQGNTEAFF. Combining the CDR3 with reference TRBV19 and TRBJ1-1 gives the whole variable domain DGGITQSPKYLFRKEGQNVTLSCEQNLNHDAMYWYRQDPGQGLRLIYYSQIVNDFQKGDIAEGYSVSREKKESFPLTVTSAQKNPTAFYLCASSMNSGQGNTEAFFGQGTRLTVV.

This clone was counted a single time. This chain uses TRBV6-5 with TRBJ2-1, with a tentative D call TRBD2 (6 bases). Trimming took off 6 bases at V and 10 bases at J, with 16 bases between the two ends. The CDR3 spans 13 residues. Germline V CDR1 and CDR2: MNHEY, SVGAGI. CDR3 nucleotides: TGTGCCAGCAGAGGGACTGACACCACCGAGCAGTTCTTC. Its translation is CASRGTDTTEQFF.

The chain employs TRBV4-3 and TRBJ2-7; D is unclear. The CDR3 consists of 15 residues. The V end was cut by 0 bases, the J end by 0 bases, with 9 bases between. The germline CDR1 and CDR2 sequences are LGHNA and YSLEER. The CDR3 DNA reads TGCGCCAGCAGCCAAGATGTTAGAGGCTCCTACGAGCAGTACTTC. It translates to CASSQDVRGSYEQYF.

The chain combines TRBV5-4 with TRBJ1-2; D not resolved. Per germline, CDR1 SGHNT and CDR2 YYREEE (reference sequence). The CDR3 extends over 15 amino acids. Trimming removed 0 bases at V and 7 bases at J, with 16 bases between. The CDR3 protein is CASSLGTRQAAGYTF. CDR3 nucleotides: TGTGCCAGCAGCTTGGGGACCCGACAAGCGGCTGGCTACACCTTC. Full variable domain (rest looked up from reference TRBV5-4 and TRBJ1-2): ETGVTQSPTHLIKTRGQQVTLRCSSQSGHNTVSWYQQALGQGPQFIFQYYREEENGRGNFPPRFSGLQFPNYSSELNVNALELDDSALYLCASSLGTRQAAGYTFGSGTRLTVV.

The chain couples TRBV2 to TRBJ1-5, with D possibly TRBD1 on 6 matching bases. Germline assignment: CDR1 SNHLY and CDR2 FYNNEI. The CDR3 spans 14 residues. The germline V and J ends were trimmed by 4 bases and 7 bases, with 14 bases remaining between them. CDR3 DNA: TGTGCCAGCAGTGTACAGGGACCCGAACAGCCCCAGCATTTT. It yields the protein CASSVQGPEQPQHF.

CDR3 DNA sequence: TGTGCCAGCAGAGGAGCCCGGGACAGAGAATCCTATGGCTACACCTTC. As protein: CASRGARDRESYGYTF. The V call is TRBV2, the J call TRBJ1-2, with 7 bases aligning to TRBD1. Germline loops: CDR1 SNHLY, CDR2 FYNNEI. The CDR3 totals 16 residues. The V gene end was trimmed by 6 bases and the J gene end by 4 bases; junction bases not matched to a gene: 14.

This sequence joins TRBV15 and TRBJ2-2; 7 positions agree with TRBD2. The germline CDR1 and CDR2 sequences are LNHNV and YYDKDF (reference sequence). The V gene end was trimmed by 8 bases and the J gene end by 4 bases; junction bases not matched to a gene: 7. This CDR3 has 14 amino acids. The CDR3 here is CATRPRTSTGELFF. The CDR3, as DNA: TGTGCCACCCGTCCCCGGACTAGCACCGGGGAGCTGTTTTTT.

V and J are TRBV4-3 and TRBJ2-3; TRBD2 matches at 11 bases. The CDR3 is 17 residues long. The junction had 7 bases not matched to a gene; V was cut back by 0 bases and J by 5 bases. Germline lookup yields CDR1 LGHNA and CDR2 YSLEER. The CDR3 coding sequence is TGCGCCAGCAGCCAAGATCCTAGCGGGGGGCTTCTAGATACGCAGTATTTT. Protein sequence: CASSQDPSGGLLDTQYF.

This clone was counted a few times. V and J are TRBV5-1 and TRBJ1-5; 9 nucleotides line up with TRBD1. CDR1 is SGHRS, CDR2 YFSETQ, per germline. Losses at the gene ends were 3 bases for V and 3 bases for J; bases not matched to a gene: 4. The CDR3 is 15 residues long. CDR3 residues: CASSSGTGYNQPQHF. The CDR3 nucleotides are TGCGCCAGCAGCTCAGGGACAGGGTACAATCAGCCCCAGCATTTT.

The rearrangement joins TRBV7-9 to TRBJ1-6, with TRBD1 matching 10 bases. The CDR3 length is 15 residues. Per germline, CDR1 SEHNR and CDR2 FQNEAQ (reference sequence). V lost 5 bases to trimming and J lost 10 bases; unmatched junction nucleotides: 8. In DNA form, the CDR3 reads TGTGCCAGCAGCCCCCCCGGACAGGGGGGATCACCCCTCCACTTT. Translating it yields CASSPPGQGGSPLHF.

V usage is TRBV6-5 and J usage is TRBJ2-2; no firm D call. CDR3 length: 14 amino acids. The V and J ends lost 2 bases and 5 bases respectively, with 9 bases between them. Germline V gene lookup returns CDR1 MNHEY and CDR2 SVGAGI. The CDR3 reads CASSYDSGTGELFF. The CDR3 DNA reads TGTGCCAGCAGTTACGATTCCGGGACCGGGGAGCTGTTTTTT.

The genes are TRBV2 and TRBJ1-4, with D perhaps matching TRBD1 (5 bases). Trimming shortened V by 2 bases and J by 8 bases, and 18 bases separated the two germline ends. The germline gives CDR1 SNHLY, CDR2 FYNNEI. This CDR3 is 16 amino acids long. CDR3 residues: CASSEYPAGKGEKLFF. The CDR3 bases are TGTGCCAGCAGTGAATATCCGGCAGGGAAAGGGGAAAAACTGTTTTTT.